This T cell receptor (beta chain) derives from a study of blood T cell repertoires in COVID-19. The V and J ends lost 6 bases and 1 base, in that order; junction bases with no gene match: 5. Germline values: CDR1 SQVTM, CDR2 ANQGSEA. The CDR3 contains 13 residues. TCRdb's copy holds only in-frame clones and misses some; the assay was immunoSEQ multiplex PCR. The sample lists fewer than 40,000 clones, about 89% occurring once. Source material: peripheral blood. This receptor was taken from a human donor with active COVID-19. The donor label of this sample is uncertain. The chain employs TRBV29-1 and TRBJ2-7; 8 bases are shared with TRBD1. CDR3 nucleotide sequence: TGCAGCGTCCGGACAGGGCGGTCCTACGAGCAGTACTTC. It translates to CSVRTGRSYEQYF.